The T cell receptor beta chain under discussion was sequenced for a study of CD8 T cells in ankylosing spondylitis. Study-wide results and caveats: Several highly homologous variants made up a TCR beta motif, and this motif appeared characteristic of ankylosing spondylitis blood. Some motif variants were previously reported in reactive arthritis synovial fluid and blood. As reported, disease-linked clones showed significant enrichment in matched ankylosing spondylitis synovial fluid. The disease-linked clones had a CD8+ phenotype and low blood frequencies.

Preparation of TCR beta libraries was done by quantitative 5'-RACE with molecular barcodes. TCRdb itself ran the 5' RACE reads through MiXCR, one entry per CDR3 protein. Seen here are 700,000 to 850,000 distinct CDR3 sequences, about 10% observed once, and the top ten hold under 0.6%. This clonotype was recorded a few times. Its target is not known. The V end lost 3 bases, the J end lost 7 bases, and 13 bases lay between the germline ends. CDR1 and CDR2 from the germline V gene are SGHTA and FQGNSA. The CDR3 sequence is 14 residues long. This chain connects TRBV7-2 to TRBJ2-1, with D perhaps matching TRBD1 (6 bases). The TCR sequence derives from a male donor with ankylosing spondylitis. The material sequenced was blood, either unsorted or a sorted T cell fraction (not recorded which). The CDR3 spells CASSFRTGSNEQFF. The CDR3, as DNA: TGTGCCAGCAGCTTCCGAACAGGGTCGAATGAGCAGTTCTTC.